Presented here are 20 T cell receptor beta chains from one specimen sequenced in a study of CD8+ T cells in alopecia areata listed by TCRdb under 2018. The library was prepared using the immunoSEQ multiplex PCR assay. RNA was extracted from all samples and reverse transcribed into cDNA, which served as template for TCR sequencing. The immuneACCESS repertoire file appears here via TCRdb, limited to in-frame rearrangements. These files lack a portion of the clones; in checked studies, under half of the deficit traces to unresolved V genes, and the cause of the others is not known. This sample comprises more than 95,000 clones, 55% to 70% of them detected only once. The ten largest clones represent around 3% of the sample. The source material was CD4+ T cells sorted from blood. The receptors were gathered from a human donor in good health.

CDR3 nucleotides: TGCGCCAGCAGCCAAGCTATGACTAGCCATGAGCAGTTCTTC. Translating it yields CASSQAMTSHEQFF. The V gene is TRBV4-1, the J gene TRBJ2-1, with 7 positions matching TRBD2. V lost 1 base and J lost 8; bases outside the gene matches: 5. The CDR3 spans 14 residues. Germline loops: CDR1 MGHRA, CDR2 YSYEKL.

The chain couples TRBV29-1 to TRBJ1-2; D possibly corresponds to TRBD1 (5 bases). Trimming cost V 5 bases and J 5 bases, with 12 bases left between them. The CDR3 totals 12 residues. CDR1 and CDR2 (germline): SQVTM, ANQGSEA. CDR3 nucleotide sequence: TGCAGCGTTTATCAGGGCATATATGGCTACACCTTC. Its translation is CSVYQGIYGYTF.

The chain couples TRBV18 to TRBJ2-5, with D perhaps matching TRBD1 (6 bases). Germline V gene data show CDR1 as KGHSH and CDR2 as LQKENI. The CDR3 is made up of 13 amino acids. V was cut by 3 bases and J by 3 bases, with 8 bases left in between. DNA for the CDR3: TGTGCCAGCTCACCCCCAGGGGAAGAGACCCAGTACTTC. Protein: CASSPPGEETQYF.

The chain recombines TRBV18 with TRBJ2-7; 8 bases are shared with TRBD1. The CDR3 totals 13 residues. Looked up from germline, CDR1 is KGHSH and CDR2 is LQKENI. Losses at the gene ends were 3 bases for V and 6 bases for J; bases not matched to a gene: 4. For the CDR3, the DNA is TGTGCCAGCTCACCGGGACAGGAGGCCGAGCAGTACTTC. Encoded protein: CASSPGQEAEQYF. The whole variable domain, remainder taken from reference TRBV18 and TRBJ2-7, is NAGVMQNPRHLVRRRGQEARLRCSPMKGHSHVYWYRQLPEEGLKFMVYLQKENIIDESGMPKERFSAEFPKEGPSILRIQQVVRGDSAAYFCASSPGQEAEQYFGPGTRLTVT.

Regarding this clone: This sample also contains other DNA sequences that code for the same CDR3. The gene calls are TRBV29-1 and TRBJ1-3, with D possibly TRBD1 on 6 matching bases. The ends were cut back, 7 bases at V and 0 bases at J, with 13 bases in the middle. CDR1 is SQVTM and CDR2 is ANQGSEA in the germline V gene. This CDR3 is 14 amino acids long. This chain's CDR3 is CSAGSGASGNTIYF. The DNA for the CDR3 is TGCAGCGCCGGGTCAGGGGCCTCTGGAAACACCATATATTTT.

This chain connects TRBV30 to TRBJ1-5; 7 bases match TRBD1. J was trimmed by 5 bases and V by 1 base; bases with no gene match: 2. The V gene's germline CDR1 is GTSNPN and CDR2 SVGIG (reference sequence). The CDR3 covers 13 residues. Written as DNA, the CDR3 is TGTGCCTGGAGTGACCAGGGGGATCAGCCCCAGCATTTT. Amino acid sequence: CAWSDQGDQPQHF.

In regard to this clone: The same CDR3 arises from other DNA sequences in this sample as well. V is TRBV29-1 and J is TRBJ1-2; no clear D gene. Germline V gene data show CDR1 as SQVTM and CDR2 as ANQGSEA. Trimming cost V 0 bases and J 7 bases, with 3 bases left between them. This CDR3 has 10 residues. CDR3 protein: CSVEEGGYTF. DNA of the CDR3: TGCAGCGTTGAAGAGGGTGGCTACACCTTC.

The genes are TRBV30 and TRBJ2-5, with no clear D. Trimming took 0 bases from V and 5 from J, leaving 10 bases between them. CDR1 and CDR2 (germline): GTSNPN, SVGIG (reference sequence). The CDR3 length is 13 residues. Here the CDR3 DNA reads TGTGCCTGGAGTGTATCCTTCGGGGAGACCCAGTACTTC. This codes for CAWSVSFGETQYF.

The chain combines TRBV27 with TRBJ2-1; 8 bases fit TRBD2. This CDR3 has 15 amino acids. The V gene end was trimmed by 3 bases and the J gene end by 5 bases; junction bases not matched to a gene: 6. Germline V CDR1 and CDR2: MNHEY, SMNVEV (reference sequence). The CDR3 region is CASSFGTSGDNEQFF. Here the CDR3 DNA reads TGTGCCAGCAGTTTTGGCACTAGCGGTGACAATGAGCAGTTCTTC.

The chain uses TRBV30 and TRBJ2-3, with 9 bases aligning to TRBD1. This CDR3 region has 13 residues. CDR1 is GTSNPN, CDR2 SVGIG, per germline (reference sequence). The V gene end was trimmed by 5 bases and the J gene end by 4 bases; junction bases not matched to a gene: 4. The CDR3 spells CAWGTGRSDTQYF. CDR3 coding DNA: TGTGCCTGGGGGACAGGGAGGTCAGATACGCAGTATTTT.

The rearrangement joins TRBV25-1 to TRBJ2-7; TRBD1 matches at 7 bases. In germline, CDR1 is MGHDK, CDR2 SYGVNS. With 5 bases clipped from V and 3 bases from J, the junction kept 19 bases outside the gene matches. This CDR3 spans 18 amino acids. The CDR3 region has the DNA TGTGCCAGCAGTTCGTCCCAGGGGGAAACGGGCACCTTCTACGAGCAGTACTTC. Translating gives CASSSSQGETGTFYEQYF.

The gene calls are TRBV29-1 and TRBJ1-4; no clear D gene. CDR3 size: 12 residues. Germline CDR1 and CDR2: SQVTM and ANQGSEA. V was clipped by 4 bases and J by 8 bases, with 11 bases between them. CDR3 residues: CSVVDGREKLFF. The CDR3 nucleotides are TGCAGCGTTGTGGACGGGAGGGAAAAACTGTTTTTT. Full variable domain (missing parts from reference TRBV29-1 and TRBJ1-4): SAVISQKPSRDICQRGTSLTIQCQVDSQVTMMFWYRQQPGQSLTLIATANQGSEATYESGFVIDKFPISRPNLTFSTLTVSNMSPEDSSIYLCSVVDGREKLFFGSGTQLSVL.

The chain has TRBV23-1 and TRBJ1-2; D gene unclear. TRBV23-1 is an ORF for which the function is uncertain. The CDR3 runs to 12 residues. The V end was cut by 6 bases, the J end by 4 bases, with 9 bases between. Here the CDR3 reads CASSPGGYGYTF. The CDR3 nucleotides are TGCGCCAGCAGCCCCGGCGGCTATGGCTACACCTTC.

The chain couples TRBV5-1 to TRBJ2-1, with 10 positions matching TRBD2. V shed 4 bases, J shed 4 bases, and the junction held 2 bases outside the gene matches. Germline CDR1 SGHRS, CDR2 YFSETQ. The CDR3 runs 14 residues. CDR3 sequence (DNA): TGCGCCAGCAGCCTGGGACTAGCGTACAATGAGCAGTTCTTC. This encodes CASSLGLAYNEQFF.

The rearrangement joins TRBV6-5 to TRBJ2-3; 7 nucleotides align to TRBD2. The V gene's germline CDR1 is MNHEY and CDR2 SVGAGI. J gave up 4 bases and V 6 bases, and 7 bases lay outside the gene matches. CDR3 size: 14 residues. The CDR3, as DNA: TGTGCCAGCAGACGGGGACTAACGGCAGATACGCAGTATTTT. It yields the protein CASRRGLTADTQYF.

As regards this clone: The sample contains more than one DNA sequence encoding this CDR3. The V gene is TRBV25-1, the J gene TRBJ1-6; 7 bases align to TRBD1. Germline V gene data show CDR1 as MGHDK and CDR2 as SYGVNS. CDR3 length: 14 amino acids. V gave up 5 bases and J gave up 6 bases; unmatched junction bases: 4. The CDR3, as DNA: TGTGCCAGCAGTCCTGGGACAGTTAATTCACCCCTCCACTTT. Its translation: CASSPGTVNSPLHF.

The chain carries TRBV5-6 and TRBJ2-3; D is ambiguous. CDR3 length: 14 amino acids. Trimming cost V 3 bases and J 2 bases, with 10 bases left between them. Germline V gene data show CDR1 as SGHDT and CDR2 as YYEEEE. The chain's CDR3 is CASSSRKYTDTQYF. The CDR3 region has the DNA TGTGCCAGCAGCTCGAGGAAATACACAGATACGCAGTATTTT.

This chain uses TRBV2 with TRBJ2-7; D is undetermined. Trimming removed 2 bases from V and 3 bases from J, with 5 bases in between. Germline V gene data show CDR1 as SNHLY and CDR2 as FYNNEI. The CDR3 is made up of 12 amino acids. The CDR3 sequence is CASSEIGYEQYF. DNA of the CDR3: TGTGCCAGCAGTGAAATCGGCTACGAGCAGTACTTC.

This clone was detected a few times. The genes are TRBV5-5 and TRBJ1-2, with 8 nucleotides matching TRBD1. The V gene's germline CDR1 is SGHKS and CDR2 YYEKEE (reference sequence). With 7 bases clipped from V and 0 bases from J, the junction kept 2 bases outside the gene matches. The CDR3 extends over 13 amino acids. CDR3: CASRTGPNYGYTF. As DNA, the CDR3 is TGTGCCAGCCGGACAGGGCCTAACTATGGCTACACCTTC.

V is TRBV2 and J is TRBJ1-2, with a tentative D call TRBD1 (5 bases). This CDR3 is built from 12 residues. From germline, CDR1 is SNHLY and CDR2 FYNNEI. V lost 7 bases to trimming and J lost 11 bases, with 17 bases between them. The CDR3 nucleotides are TGTGCCAGCACCCAAAAGGGGCCCCGATACACCTTC. This gives the protein CASTQKGPRYTF.